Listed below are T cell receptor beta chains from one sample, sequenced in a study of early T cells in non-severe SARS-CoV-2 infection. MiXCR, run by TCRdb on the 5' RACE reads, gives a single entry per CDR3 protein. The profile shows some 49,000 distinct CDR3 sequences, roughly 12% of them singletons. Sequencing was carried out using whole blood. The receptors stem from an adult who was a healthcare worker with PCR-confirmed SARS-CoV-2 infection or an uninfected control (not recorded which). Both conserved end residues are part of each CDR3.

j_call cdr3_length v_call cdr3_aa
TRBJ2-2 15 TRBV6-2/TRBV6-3 CASSQTLSNTGELFF
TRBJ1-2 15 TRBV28 CASRFGTGGIYGYTF
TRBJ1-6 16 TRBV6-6 CASSYSMQGASAPLHF
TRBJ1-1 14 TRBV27 CASMDTPGNTEAFF
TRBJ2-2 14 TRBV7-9 CASSRTPRTGELFF
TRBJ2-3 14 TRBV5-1 CASSLFAGTDTQYF
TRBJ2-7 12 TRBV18 CASSRDSYEQYF
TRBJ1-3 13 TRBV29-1 CSVAQAAGNTIYF
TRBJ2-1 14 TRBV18 CASSSNWGYDEQFF
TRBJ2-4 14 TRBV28 CASSRSDQFRIQYF
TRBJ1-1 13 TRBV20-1 CSAKLREGTEAFF
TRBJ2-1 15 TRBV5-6 CASSLELGNYNKQFF
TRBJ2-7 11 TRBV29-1 CSVEDGGEQYF
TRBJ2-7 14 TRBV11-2 CASSFYAPSYEQYF
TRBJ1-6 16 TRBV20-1 CSARAIEGSYNSPLHF
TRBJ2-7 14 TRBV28 CASSPMTGGNEQYF
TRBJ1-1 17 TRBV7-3 CASSINPPNVMNTEAFF
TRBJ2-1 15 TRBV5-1 CASSLGGQKYNEQFF
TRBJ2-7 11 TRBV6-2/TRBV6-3 CASSFEGLQYF
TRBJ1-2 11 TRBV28 CASSSDYGYTF
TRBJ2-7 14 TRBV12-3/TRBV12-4 CSHNADRWSYEQYF
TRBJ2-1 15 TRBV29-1 CSVGTGQSSYNEQFF
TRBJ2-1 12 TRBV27 CASSLGDHEQFF
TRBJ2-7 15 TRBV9 CASSPVRELINEQYF
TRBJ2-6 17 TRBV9 CASSGGQGISGANVLTF
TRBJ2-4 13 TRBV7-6 CASSLGGKNIQYF
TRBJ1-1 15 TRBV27 CASSFLPDGNTEAFF
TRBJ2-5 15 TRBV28 CASSPNRGSKETQYF
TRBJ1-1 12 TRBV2 CANYIQNTEAFF
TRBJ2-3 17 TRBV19 CASSARLLVAETDTQYF
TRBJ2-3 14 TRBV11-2 CASSPRNSTDTQYF
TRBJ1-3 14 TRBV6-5 CASSYRQWGNTIYF
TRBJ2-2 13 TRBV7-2 CASSHRGTGELFF
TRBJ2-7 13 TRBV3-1 CASSRVSEGEQYF
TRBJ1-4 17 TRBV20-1 CSARDPDRGETNEKLFF
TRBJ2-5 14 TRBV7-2 CASSLISREETQYF
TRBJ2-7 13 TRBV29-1 CSVVGAGVNEQYF
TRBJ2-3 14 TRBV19 CATTGTYSTDTQYF
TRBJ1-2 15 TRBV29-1 CSVDMGQGLAYGYTF
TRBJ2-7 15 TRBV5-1 CASSRTSGSVYEQYF
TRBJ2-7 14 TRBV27 CASSPSRATYEQYF
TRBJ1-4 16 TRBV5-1 CASSSTGVGANEKLFF
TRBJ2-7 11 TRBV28 CASSPRYEQYF
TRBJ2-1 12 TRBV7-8 CASSLPGPEQFF
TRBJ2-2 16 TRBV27 CASISLGTGGTGELFF
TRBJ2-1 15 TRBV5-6 CASSLRTSGGIQQFF
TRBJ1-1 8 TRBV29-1 CSADQAFF
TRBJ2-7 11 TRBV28 CASQGGYEQYF
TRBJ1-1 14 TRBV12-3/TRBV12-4 CASSGGDRATEAFF
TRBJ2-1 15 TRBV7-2 CASSLDSGNYNEQFF
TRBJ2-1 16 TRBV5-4 CASSLGGARSYNEQFF
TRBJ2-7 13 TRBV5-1 CASSAYRAEEQYF
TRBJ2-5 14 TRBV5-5 CASGGLAGAETQYF
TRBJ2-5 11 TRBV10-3 CAIGVQETQYF
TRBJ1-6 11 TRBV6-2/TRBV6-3 CASSSNSPLHF
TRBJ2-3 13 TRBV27 CASSPTRGDTQYF
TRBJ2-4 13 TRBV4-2 CASSQDPGNIQYF
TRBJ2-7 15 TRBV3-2 CASSPGPSNRYEQYF